The 19 T cell receptor beta chains in this list originate from one sample, sequenced in a study of T cell repertoires and HLA-DP antigens. TCRdb's table, derived via immunoSEQ multiplex PCR, lists solely in-frame clones and lacks some. The table includes more than 90,000 clones, over 90% detected once. These receptors have no identified antigens. The sequenced sample consisted of CD4+ T cells from PBMCs. All receptors come from a woman between 18 and 30 years old in good health and CMV-seronegative.

The chain combines TRBV11-2 with TRBJ2-4; the D gene is possibly TRBD1 (6 bases). The CDR3 loop spans 15 amino acids. V lost 2 bases, J lost 0 bases, and 8 bases lay in between. Germline V gene lookup returns CDR1 SGHAT and CDR2 FQNNGV. The chain's CDR3 is CASSLQGLAKNIQYF. CDR3 bases: TGTGCCAGCAGCTTACAGGGGCTAGCCAAAAACATTCAGTACTTC.

This sequence joins TRBV2 and TRBJ2-1; 15 bases map to TRBD2. The trim removed 7 bases at V and 7 bases at J, leaving 5 bases unmatched. Per the germline V gene, CDR1 is SNHLY and CDR2 is FYNNEI. The CDR3 contains 15 residues. The CDR3 loop is CASIWTSGGANEQFF. The CDR3 nucleotides read TGTGCCAGCATCTGGACTAGCGGGGGGGCTAATGAGCAGTTCTTC.

The rearrangement joins TRBV6-5 to TRBJ1-1; D may be TRBD1 (5 bases). Trimming removed 4 bases at V and 1 base at J, with 10 bases between. Germline V gene sequence: CDR1 MNHEY, CDR2 SVGAGI. The CDR3 contains 14 residues. CDR3 sequence: CASSSGQANTEAFF. The CDR3 DNA is TGTGCCAGCAGTTCCGGACAAGCGAACACTGAAGCTTTCTTT.

This chain joins TRBV28 and TRBJ2-7, with D perhaps given as TRBD1 or TRBD2 (6 bases each). The germline V and J ends were trimmed by 5 bases and 2 bases, with 16 bases remaining between them. Germline CDR1 reads MDHEN; CDR2 reads SYDVKM. CDR3 length: 15 amino acids. CDR3 nucleotide sequence: TGTGCCAGCAGTAATACGAGGGGGGCCACCTACGAGCAGTACTTC. This translates into CASSNTRGATYEQYF. Full variable domain (missing parts from reference TRBV28 and TRBJ2-7): DVKVTQSSRYLVKRTGEKVFLECVQDMDHENMFWYRQDPGLGLRLIYFSYDVKMKEKGDIPEGYSVSREKKERFSLILESASTNQTSMYLCASSNTRGATYEQYFGPGTRLTVT.

The chain employs TRBV6-6 and TRBJ1-5; possibly TRBD1 for D (5 bases). V dropped 1 base and J dropped 6 bases, with 7 bases sitting between them. CDR3 length: 13 residues. Germline V lookup: CDR1 MNHNY, CDR2 SVGAGI (reference sequence). The CDR3 DNA reads TGTGCCAGCAGTTACTTTGGGGGTCAGCCCCAGCATTTT. Translating gives CASSYFGGQPQHF.

This chain joins TRBV4-1 and TRBJ2-3; D gene uncertain. CDR1 MGHRA and CDR2 YSYEKL come from the germline V gene. The length of the CDR3 is 13 residues. The V gene lost 4 bases and the J gene lost 5 bases, with 10 bases spanning the gap. CDR3 amino acids: CASSLRSGDTQYF. Here the CDR3 DNA reads TGCGCCAGCAGCCTTAGATCCGGAGATACGCAGTATTTT.

This chain uses TRBV19 with TRBJ1-3, with D perhaps TRBD1 (5 bases). From germline, CDR1 is LNHDA and CDR2 SQIVND (reference sequence). The CDR3 has 15 residues. V dropped 1 base and J dropped 0 bases, with 7 bases sitting between them. The CDR3 region has the DNA TGTGCCAGTAGTATAGGACAGACCTCTGGAAACACCATATATTTT. Protein sequence: CASSIGQTSGNTIYF. The full variable domain, rest sourced from reference TRBV19 and TRBJ1-3, is DGGITQSPKYLFRKEGQNVTLSCEQNLNHDAMYWYRQDPGQGLRLIYYSQIVNDFQKGDIAEGYSVSREKKESFPLTVTSAQKNPTAFYLCASSIGQTSGNTIYFGEGSWLTVV.

The chain joins TRBV4-1 to TRBJ1-6; D possibly corresponds to TRBD1 (6 bases). The CDR3 spans 19 residues. V was clipped by 0 bases and J by 0 bases, with 15 bases between them. CDR1 MGHRA and CDR2 YSYEKL come from the germline V gene. Written as DNA, the CDR3 is TGCGCCAGCAGCCAAGATCGTCGCCAGGGGAGCTCCTATAATTCACCCCTCCACTTT. Amino acid sequence: CASSQDRRQGSSYNSPLHF.

This chain connects TRBV28 to TRBJ1-4; D is unclear. Per germline, CDR1 MDHEN and CDR2 SYDVKM. CDR3 length equals 13 residues. V lost 2 bases and J lost 6, with 7 bases in between. The CDR3 loop reads CASSLGSYEKLFF. CDR3 nucleotide sequence: TGTGCCAGCAGTTTAGGGAGCTATGAAAAACTGTTTTTT. The entire variable domain, with the rest obtained from reference TRBV28 and TRBJ1-4, is as follows: DVKVTQSSRYLVKRTGEKVFLECVQDMDHENMFWYRQDPGLGLRLIYFSYDVKMKEKGDIPEGYSVSREKKERFSLILESASTNQTSMYLCASSLGSYEKLFFGSGTQLSVL.

This sequence joins TRBV10-3 and TRBJ1-3; D remains ambiguous. In germline, CDR1 is ENHRY, CDR2 SYGVKD. The length of the CDR3 is 17 residues. Trimming took 0 bases from V and 1 from J, leaving 13 bases between them. The CDR3 DNA sequence: TGTGCCATCAGTGAGTCGATACTCCGGACTTCTGGAAACACCATATATTTT. Translated: CAISESILRTSGNTIYF.

CDR3 loop: CASSLAESSYEQYF. Here the CDR3 DNA reads TGTGCCAGCTCCCTAGCGGAAAGCTCCTACGAGCAGTACTTC. The chain links TRBV5-4 to TRBJ2-7; 7 bases align to TRBD2. J was trimmed by 0 bases and V by 7 bases; bases with no gene match: 7. The CDR3 consists of 14 residues. CDR1 SGHNT and CDR2 YYREEE come from the germline V gene (reference sequence).

The gene calls are TRBV9 and TRBJ2-1, with 10 bases lining up with TRBD2. V lost 4 bases to trimming and J lost 8 bases; unmatched junction nucleotides: 9. This CDR3 region has 15 residues. CDR1 SGDLS and CDR2 YYNGEE come from the germline V gene. CDR3 protein: CASSPSGRAGDEQFF. In DNA, the CDR3 is TGTGCCAGCAGCCCAAGCGGGAGGGCCGGGGATGAGCAGTTCTTC.

The chain is built from TRBV5-1 and TRBJ2-1; tentatively, D is TRBD1 (5 bases). The CDR3 contains 13 residues. CDR1 and CDR2 (germline): SGHRS, YFSETQ. Trimming cost V 6 bases and J 6 bases, with 13 bases left between them. Written as DNA, the CDR3 is TGCGCCAGCAATCAGGGTGGTTTCAATGAGCAGTTCTTC. It yields the protein CASNQGGFNEQFF.

The chain recombines TRBV29-1 with TRBJ2-1; 11 positions agree with TRBD2. Germline V lookup: CDR1 SQVTM, CDR2 ANQGSEA. J gave up 7 bases and V 3 bases, and 8 bases lay outside the gene matches. The CDR3 has 15 amino acids. The CDR3 bases are TGCAGCGTTGATCCCACTAGCGGGAGCAGAAATGAGCAGTTCTTC. Protein sequence: CSVDPTSGSRNEQFF.

The chain has TRBV7-8 and TRBJ1-4; D is uncertain. Germline CDR1 and CDR2: SGHVS and FQNEAQ. The CDR3 consists of 13 residues. Deletions cut 1 base from V and 8 bases from J, with 8 bases between. The CDR3 sequence is CASSLVEWEKLFF. CDR3 in DNA: TGTGCCAGCAGCTTAGTCGAATGGGAAAAACTGTTTTTT.

Concerning this clone: The sample contains more than one DNA sequence encoding this CDR3. The rearrangement joins TRBV9 to TRBJ2-5; TRBD2 matches 12 bases. Germline loops: CDR1 SGDLS, CDR2 YYNGEE. This CDR3 has 14 amino acids. With V trimmed by 3 bases and J by 4 bases, 1 base remained unmatched. DNA for the CDR3: TGTGCCAGCAGCGCGGGACTAGCGGGAGAGACCCAGTACTTC. It codes for CASSAGLAGETQYF.

This sequence joins TRBV5-1 and TRBJ2-3, with 11 nucleotides matching TRBD1. CDR3 length: 15 residues. With 2 bases clipped from V and 6 bases from J, the junction kept 5 bases outside the gene matches. Germline-derived CDR1 and CDR2 are SGHRS and YFSETQ. CDR3 in amino acids: CASSFGTGGSDTQYF. CDR3 nucleotides: TGCGCCAGCAGCTTCGGGACAGGGGGATCGGATACGCAGTATTTT. The full variable domain, with the rest looked up from reference TRBV5-1 and TRBJ2-3, is KAGVTQTPRYLIKTRGQQVTLSCSPISGHRSVSWYQQTPGQGLQFLFEYFSETQRNKGNFPGRFSGRQFSNSRSEMNVSTLELGDSALYLCASSFGTGGSDTQYFGPGTRLTVL.

The gene calls are TRBV29-1 and TRBJ1-2; D is unresolved. Per the germline V gene, CDR1 is SQVTM and CDR2 is ANQGSEA. V lost 6 bases, J lost 4 bases, and 15 bases lay in between. There are 13 residues in the CDR3. CDR3 amino acids: CSVKGIFSYGYTF. In nucleotides, the CDR3 is TGCAGCGTCAAAGGGATTTTCAGCTATGGCTACACCTTC. The full variable domain, completed using reference TRBV29-1 and TRBJ1-2, is SAVISQKPSRDICQRGTSLTIQCQVDSQVTMMFWYRQQPGQSLTLIATANQGSEATYESGFVIDKFPISRPNLTFSTLTVSNMSPEDSSIYLCSVKGIFSYGYTFGSGTRLTVV.

The rearrangement joins TRBV19 to TRBJ1-5; D might be TRBD1 (6 bases). CDR1 and CDR2 from the germline V gene are LNHDA and SQIVND (reference sequence). V lost 6 bases to trimming and J lost 5 bases, with 14 bases between them. CDR3 size: 14 residues. The CDR3 DNA reads as TGTGCCAGTAGACAAGACAGGATAGATCAGCCCCAGCATTTT. This translates into CASRQDRIDQPQHF.